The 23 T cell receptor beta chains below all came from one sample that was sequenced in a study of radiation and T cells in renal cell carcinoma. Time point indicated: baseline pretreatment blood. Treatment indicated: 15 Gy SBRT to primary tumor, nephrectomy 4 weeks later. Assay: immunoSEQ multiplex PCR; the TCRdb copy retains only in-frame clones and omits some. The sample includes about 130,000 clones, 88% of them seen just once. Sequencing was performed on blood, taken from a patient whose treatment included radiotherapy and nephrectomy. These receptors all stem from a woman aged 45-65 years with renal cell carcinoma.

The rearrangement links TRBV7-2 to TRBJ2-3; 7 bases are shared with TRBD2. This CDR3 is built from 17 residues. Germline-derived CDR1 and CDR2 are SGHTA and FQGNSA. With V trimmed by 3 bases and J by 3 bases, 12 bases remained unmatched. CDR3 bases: TGTGCCAGCAGCTTGGGACTACCTGGAACCGGAACAGATACGCAGTATTTT. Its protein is CASSLGLPGTGTDTQYF.

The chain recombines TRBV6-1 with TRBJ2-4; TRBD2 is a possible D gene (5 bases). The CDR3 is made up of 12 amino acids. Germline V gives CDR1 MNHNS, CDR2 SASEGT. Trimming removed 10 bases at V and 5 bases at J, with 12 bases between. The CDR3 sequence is CATLERENIQYF. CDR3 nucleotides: TGTGCCACACTAGAAAGGGAAAACATTCAGTACTTC.

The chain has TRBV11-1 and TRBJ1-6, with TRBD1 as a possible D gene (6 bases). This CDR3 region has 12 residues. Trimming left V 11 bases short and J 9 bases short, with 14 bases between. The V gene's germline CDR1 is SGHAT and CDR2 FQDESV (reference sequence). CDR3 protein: CASGEPSSPLHF. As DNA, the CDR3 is TGTGCCTCAGGGGAGCCTAGTTCACCCCTCCACTTT.

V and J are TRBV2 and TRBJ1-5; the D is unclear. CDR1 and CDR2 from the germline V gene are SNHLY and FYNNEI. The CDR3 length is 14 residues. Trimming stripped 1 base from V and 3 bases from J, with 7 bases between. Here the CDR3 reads CASSEGTVNQPQHF. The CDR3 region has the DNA TGTGCCAGCAGTGAAGGCACCGTCAATCAGCCCCAGCATTTT.

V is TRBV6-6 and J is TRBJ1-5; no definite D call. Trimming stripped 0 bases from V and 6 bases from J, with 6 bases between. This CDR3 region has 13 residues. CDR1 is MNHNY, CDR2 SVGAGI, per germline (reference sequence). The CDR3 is CASSYSRSQPQHF. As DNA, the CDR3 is TGTGCCAGCAGTTACTCGAGATCTCAGCCCCAGCATTTT.

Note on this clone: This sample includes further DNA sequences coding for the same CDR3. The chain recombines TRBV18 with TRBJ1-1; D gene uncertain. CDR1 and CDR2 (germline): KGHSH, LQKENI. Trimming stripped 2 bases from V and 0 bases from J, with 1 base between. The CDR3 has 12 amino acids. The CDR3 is CASSPLNTEAFF. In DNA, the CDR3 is TGTGCCAGCTCACCATTGAACACTGAAGCTTTCTTT.

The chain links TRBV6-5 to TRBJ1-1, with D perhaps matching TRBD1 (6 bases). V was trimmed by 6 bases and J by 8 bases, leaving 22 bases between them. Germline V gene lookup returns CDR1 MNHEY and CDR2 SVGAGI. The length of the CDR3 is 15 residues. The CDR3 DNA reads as TGTGCCAGCAGACCCCTGTGGGGGCGGGGAGGAGAAGCTTTCTTT. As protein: CASRPLWGRGGEAFF.

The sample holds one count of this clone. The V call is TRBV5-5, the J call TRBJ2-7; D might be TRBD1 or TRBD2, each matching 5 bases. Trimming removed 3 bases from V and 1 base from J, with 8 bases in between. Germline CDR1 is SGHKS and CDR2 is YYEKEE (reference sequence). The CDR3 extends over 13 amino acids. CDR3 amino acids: CASSWGRSYEQYF. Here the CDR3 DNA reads TGTGCCAGCAGCTGGGGACGTTCCTACGAGCAGTACTTC.

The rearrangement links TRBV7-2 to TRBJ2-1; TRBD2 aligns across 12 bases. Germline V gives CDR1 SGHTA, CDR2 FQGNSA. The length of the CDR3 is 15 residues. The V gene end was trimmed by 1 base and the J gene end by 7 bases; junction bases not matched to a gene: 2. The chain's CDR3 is CASSLELAGGNEQFF. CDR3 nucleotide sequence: TGTGCCAGCAGCTTAGAACTAGCGGGGGGAAATGAGCAGTTCTTC.

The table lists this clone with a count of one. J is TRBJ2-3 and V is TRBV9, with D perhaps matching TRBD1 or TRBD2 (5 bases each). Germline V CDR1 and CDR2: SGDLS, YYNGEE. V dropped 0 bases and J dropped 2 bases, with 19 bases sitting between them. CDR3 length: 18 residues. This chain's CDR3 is CASSVARSGAGYTDTQYF. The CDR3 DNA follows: TGTGCCAGCAGCGTAGCCCGCTCCGGGGCAGGGTACACAGATACGCAGTATTTT.

The CDR3 here is CASSLDGYNSPLHF. CDR3 nucleotides: TGCGCCAGCAGCTTGGATGGATATAATTCACCCCTCCACTTT. The chain combines TRBV5-1 with TRBJ1-6, with D uncertain. V was shortened by 0 bases and J by 4 bases, with 5 bases between the two germline ends. The CDR3 is made up of 14 amino acids. The V gene's germline CDR1 is SGHRS and CDR2 YFSETQ. Combining the CDR3 with reference TRBV5-1 and TRBJ1-6 gives the whole variable domain KAGVTQTPRYLIKTRGQQVTLSCSPISGHRSVSWYQQTPGQGLQFLFEYFSETQRNKGNFPGRFSGRQFSNSRSEMNVSTLELGDSALYLCASSLDGYNSPLHFGNGTRLTVT.

The chain's CDR3 is CASGLNGGYTF. In nucleotides, the CDR3 is TGTGCTAGTGGTTTGAATGGTGGCTACACCTTC. This chain uses TRBV12-5 with TRBJ1-2; D is unresolved. Germline CDR1 reads LGHNT; CDR2 reads FRNRAP. The ends were cut back, 2 bases at V and 7 bases at J, with 5 bases in the middle. The CDR3 length is 11 residues.

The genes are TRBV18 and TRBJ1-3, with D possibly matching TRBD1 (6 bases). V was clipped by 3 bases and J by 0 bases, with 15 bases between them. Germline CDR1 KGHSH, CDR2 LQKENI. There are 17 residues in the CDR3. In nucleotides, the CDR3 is TGTGCCAGCTCACCGCGACCGGGACATGTCTCTGGAAACACCATATATTTT. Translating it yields CASSPRPGHVSGNTIYF.

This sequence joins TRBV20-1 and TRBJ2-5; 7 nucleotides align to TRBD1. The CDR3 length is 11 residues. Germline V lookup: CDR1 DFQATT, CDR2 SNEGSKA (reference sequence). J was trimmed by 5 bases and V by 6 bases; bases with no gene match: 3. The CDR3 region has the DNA TGCAGTGCAATCAGGGGGGAGACCCAGTACTTC. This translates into CSAIRGETQYF.

The CDR3 loop is CASSLVLNSPLHF. For the CDR3, the DNA is TGTGCCAGCAGCTTGGTTCTAAATTCACCCCTCCACTTT. This chain links TRBV11-3 with TRBJ1-6; D is ambiguous. The V end was cut by 3 bases, the J end by 7 bases, with 7 bases between. This CDR3 is built from 13 residues. Germline V gene data show CDR1 as SGHNT and CDR2 as YENEEA.

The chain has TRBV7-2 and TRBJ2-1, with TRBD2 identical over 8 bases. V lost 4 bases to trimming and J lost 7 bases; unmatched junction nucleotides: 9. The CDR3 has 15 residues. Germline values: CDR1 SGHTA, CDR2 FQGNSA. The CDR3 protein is CASSSIGLASNEQFF. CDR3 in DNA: TGTGCCAGCAGCTCAATAGGACTAGCTTCGAATGAGCAGTTCTTC.

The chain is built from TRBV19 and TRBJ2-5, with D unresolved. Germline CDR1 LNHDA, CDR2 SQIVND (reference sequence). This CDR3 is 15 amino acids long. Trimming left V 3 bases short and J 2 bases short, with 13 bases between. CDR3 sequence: CASSIGSATQETQYF. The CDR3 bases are TGTGCCAGTAGTATCGGGTCGGCGACACAAGAGACCCAGTACTTC.

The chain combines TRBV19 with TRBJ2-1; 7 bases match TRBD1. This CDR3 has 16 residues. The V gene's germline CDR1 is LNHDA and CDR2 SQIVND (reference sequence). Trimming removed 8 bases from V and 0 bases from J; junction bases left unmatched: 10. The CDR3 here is CASAWDSQSSYNEQFF. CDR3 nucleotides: TGTGCCAGTGCGTGGGACAGCCAGAGCTCCTACAATGAGCAGTTCTTC.

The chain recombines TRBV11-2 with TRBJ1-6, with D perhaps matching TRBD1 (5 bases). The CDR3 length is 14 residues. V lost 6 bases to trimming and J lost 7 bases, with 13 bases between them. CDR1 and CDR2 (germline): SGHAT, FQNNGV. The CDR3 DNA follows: TGTGCCAGCAGAAGCAGACAGCTAAATTCACCCCTCCACTTT. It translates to CASRSRQLNSPLHF.

Written as DNA, the CDR3 is TGTGCCAGCAGCGCCGCGTACAGGAACACTGAAGCTTTCTTT. It codes for CASSAAYRNTEAFF. The chain is built from TRBV9 and TRBJ1-1; D is ambiguous. Germline CDR1 SGDLS, CDR2 YYNGEE. The V gene lost 3 bases and the J gene lost 1 base, with 10 bases spanning the gap. This CDR3 is 14 amino acids long.

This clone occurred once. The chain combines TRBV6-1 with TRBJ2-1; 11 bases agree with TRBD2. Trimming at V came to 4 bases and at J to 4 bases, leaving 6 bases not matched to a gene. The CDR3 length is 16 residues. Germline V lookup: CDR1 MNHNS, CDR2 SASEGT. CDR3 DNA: TGTGCCAGCAGTGCCAGACTAGCGGGGAAGTACAATGAGCAGTTCTTC. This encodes CASSARLAGKYNEQFF.

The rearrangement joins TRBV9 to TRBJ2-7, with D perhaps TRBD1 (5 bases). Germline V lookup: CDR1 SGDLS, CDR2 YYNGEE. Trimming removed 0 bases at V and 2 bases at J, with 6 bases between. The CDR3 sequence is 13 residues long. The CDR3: CASSVEDTYEQYF. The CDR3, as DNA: TGTGCCAGCAGCGTAGAGGACACCTACGAGCAGTACTTC.

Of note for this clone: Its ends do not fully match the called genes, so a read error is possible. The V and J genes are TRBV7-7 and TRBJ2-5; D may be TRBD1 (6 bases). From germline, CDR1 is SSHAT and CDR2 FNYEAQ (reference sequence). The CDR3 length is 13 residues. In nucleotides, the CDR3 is TGTGCTAGCAGCTCGGACAGCCAAGAGACCCAGTACTTC. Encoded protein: CASSSDSQETQYF.